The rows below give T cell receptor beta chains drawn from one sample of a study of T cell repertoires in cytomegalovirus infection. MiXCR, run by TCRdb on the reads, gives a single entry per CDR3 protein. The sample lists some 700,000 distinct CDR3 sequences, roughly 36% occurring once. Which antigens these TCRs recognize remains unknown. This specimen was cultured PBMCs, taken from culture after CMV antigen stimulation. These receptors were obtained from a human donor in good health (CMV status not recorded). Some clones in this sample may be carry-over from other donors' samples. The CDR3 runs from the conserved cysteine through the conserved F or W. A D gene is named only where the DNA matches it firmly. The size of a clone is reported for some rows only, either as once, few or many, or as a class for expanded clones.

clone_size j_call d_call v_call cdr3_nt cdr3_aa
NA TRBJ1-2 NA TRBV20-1 TGCAGTGCTCCCGGGCGTCGCCCTCGGGGCTACACCTTC CSAPGRRPRGYTF
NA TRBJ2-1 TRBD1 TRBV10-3 TGTGCCAACAGCCCGACAGGGAATGAGCAGTTCTTC CANSPTGNEQFF
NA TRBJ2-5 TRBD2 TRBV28 TGTGCCAGCAGTTTATTGAGCGGGGGGCAAGAGACCCAGTACTTC CASSLLSGGQETQYF
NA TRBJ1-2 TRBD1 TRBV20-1 TGCAGTGCTAGGACAGGGAATAACTATGGCTACACCTTC CSARTGNNYGYTF
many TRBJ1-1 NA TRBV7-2 TGTGCCAGCAGCTCGGACAGCTTTAACACTGAAGCTTTCTTT CASSSDSFNTEAFF
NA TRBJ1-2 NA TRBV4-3 TGCGCCAGCAGCCAAGGGACGGAGAACTATGGCTACACCTTC CASSQGTENYGYTF
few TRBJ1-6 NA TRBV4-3 TGCGCCAGCAGCCAAGGGTCGGGTTATAATTCACCCCTCCACTTT CASSQGSGYNSPLHF
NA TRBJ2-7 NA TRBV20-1 TGCAGTGCTTCGGGACTCTCCTACGAGCAGTACTTC CSASGLSYEQYF
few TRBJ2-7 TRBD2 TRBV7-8 TGTGCCAGCAGAGCAACTCCTGGGTCTAGCGGGGGCCCCTACGAGCAGTACTTC CASRATPGSSGGPYEQYF
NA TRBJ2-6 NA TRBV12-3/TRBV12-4 TGTGCCAGCAGTTTTGAAGGGCCTAACTCTGGGGCCAACGTCCTGACTTTC CASSFEGPNSGANVLTF
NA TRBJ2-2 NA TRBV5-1 TGCGCCAGCCGAAACGGGGGCACTAGGAACACCGGGGAGCTGTTTTTT CASRNGGTRNTGELFF
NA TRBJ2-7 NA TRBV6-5 TGTGCCAGCAGTTCTATGTCCGAGCAGTACTTC CASSSMSEQYF
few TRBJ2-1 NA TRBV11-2 TGTGCCAGCAGCTTACCCGTCGCAGGAAGCTCCTACAATGAGCAGTTCTTC CASSLPVAGSSYNEQFF
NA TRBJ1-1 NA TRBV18 TGTGCCAGCTCACCAGTCCCCCAGAGTACGAACACTGAAGCTTTCTTT CASSPVPQSTNTEAFF
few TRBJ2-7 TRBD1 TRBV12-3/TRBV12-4 TGTGCCAGCAGTCTAGGGGACAGGGGCGACGAGCAGTACTTC CASSLGDRGDEQYF
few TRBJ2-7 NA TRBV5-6 TGTGCCAGCAGCTTGGGCCCCGTGAGCTCCTACGAGCAGTACTTC CASSLGPVSSYEQYF
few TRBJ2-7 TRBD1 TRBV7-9 TGTGCCAGCAGAGGGACAGACTACGAGCAGTACTTC CASRGTDYEQYF
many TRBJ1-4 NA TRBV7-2 TGTGCCAGCAGCCCCCGGACAGATGAAAAACTGTTTTTT CASSPRTDEKLFF
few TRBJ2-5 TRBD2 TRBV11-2 TGTGCCAGCAGACGACTAGCGGGGGCCAAGAAAGAGACCCAGTACTTC CASRRLAGAKKETQYF
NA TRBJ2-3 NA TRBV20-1 TGCAGTGCGGGTGACTCAGCAAGGACGCAGTATTTT CSAGDSARTQYF
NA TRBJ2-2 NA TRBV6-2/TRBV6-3 TGTGCCAGCAGTTCGATCGTCGGGACCGGGGAGCTGTTTTTT CASSSIVGTGELFF
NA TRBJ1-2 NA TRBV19 TGTGCCAGTACTCCAGGCCTGGGCTACTATGGCTACACCTTC CASTPGLGYYGYTF
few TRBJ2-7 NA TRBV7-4 TGTGCCAGCAGCCAGACAGAATACGAGCAGTACTTC CASSQTEYEQYF
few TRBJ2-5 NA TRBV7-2 TGTGCCAGCAGCCAGAGGAACCCTCGGAAGACCCAGTACTTC CASSQRNPRKTQYF
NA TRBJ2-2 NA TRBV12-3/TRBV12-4 TGTGCCAGCCGAGGGGGGGCCGGGGAGCTGTTTTTT CASRGGAGELFF
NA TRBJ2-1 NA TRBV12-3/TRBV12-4 TGTGCCAGCAGTCGGGACATCCACGAGCAGTTCTTC CASSRDIHEQFF
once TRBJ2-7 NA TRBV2 TGTGCCAGCGGCAGGGGGGGTACAAATGGTGAGCAGTACTTC CASGRGGTNGEQYF
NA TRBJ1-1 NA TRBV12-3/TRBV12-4 TGTGCCAGCAGTCGGGACCCACAGAACACTGAAGCTTTCTTT CASSRDPQNTEAFF
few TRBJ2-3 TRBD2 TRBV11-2 TGTGCCAGCAGTCCTAGCGGCCCCACATTAGATACGCAGTATTTT CASSPSGPTLDTQYF
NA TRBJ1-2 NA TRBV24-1 TGTGCCACCAGTGACGCGGGACCCAACTATGGCTACACCTTC CATSDAGPNYGYTF
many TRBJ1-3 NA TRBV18 TGTGCCAGCTCAACTCTCTCTGGAAACACCATATATTTT CASSTLSGNTIYF
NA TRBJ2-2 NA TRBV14 TGTGCCAGCAGCCAAGCAGTGAACACCGGGGAGCTGTTTTTT CASSQAVNTGELFF
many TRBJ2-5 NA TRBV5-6 TGTGCCAGCAGTTTACTGAAAGAGACCCAGTACTTC CASSLLKETQYF
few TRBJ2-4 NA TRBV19 TGTGCCAGTCGGGACACCCGGTTGGACATTCAGTACTTC CASRDTRLDIQYF
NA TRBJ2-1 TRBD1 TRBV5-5 TGTGCCAGCAGCTTGTACCCACGCGACAGGGGTGGGGGTGAGCAGTTCTTT CASSLYPRDRGGGEQFF
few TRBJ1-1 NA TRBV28 TGTGCCAGCAGTTTAACACAGATGAACACTGAAGCTTTCTTT CASSLTQMNTEAFF
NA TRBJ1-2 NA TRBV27 TGTGCCAGCAGTTTTAATCCAGTGGCTAGGGGCTACACCTTC CASSFNPVARGYTF
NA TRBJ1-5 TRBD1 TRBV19 TGTGCCAGTAGTATACTGACAGGGACGGTAAGCAATCAGCCCCAGCATTTT CASSILTGTVSNQPQHF
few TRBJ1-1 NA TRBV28 TGTGCCAGCAGTCCGGCGGGACGCCTAAACTCGAACACTGAAGCTTTCTTT CASSPAGRLNSNTEAFF
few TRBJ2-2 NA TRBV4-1 TGCGCCAGCAGCCAAGTTTCCGTCGGGGAGCTGTTTTTT CASSQVSVGELFF
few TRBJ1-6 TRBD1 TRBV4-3 TGCGCCAGCAGCCTCCGGGACAGGAATTTTTCACCCCTCCACTTT CASSLRDRNFSPLHF
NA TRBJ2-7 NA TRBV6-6 TGTGCCAGCAGTCTCGGCTGGCGGATTACGTTC CASSLGWRITF
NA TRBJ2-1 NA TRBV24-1 TGTGCCACCAGTGATCCCGCACGGGATGAGCAGTTCTTC CATSDPARDEQFF